The next 22 T cell receptor beta chains were all read from a single sample in a study of CD8 T cells in ankylosing spondylitis. TCRdb ran MiXCR on the 5' RACE reads and lists one entry per CDR3 protein. This sample has about 170,000 distinct CDR3 sequences, with around 19% found just once. The sequencing sample was made of blood, either unsorted or a sorted T cell fraction (not recorded which). The receptor set was obtained from a male donor with ankylosing spondylitis or in good health (not recorded which).

The CDR3 DNA is TGTGCCAGCAGTTCGATACAGGGGGCGCTTTTTGGCTACACCTTC. Amino acids: CASSSIQGALFGYTF. The V and J genes are TRBV28 and TRBJ1-2, with TRBD1 matching 9 bases. The length of the CDR3 is 15 residues. The germline V gene has CDR1 MDHEN and CDR2 SYDVKM. After removal of 4 bases from V and 7 bases from J, the junction contained 10 bases not matched to a gene.

This clonotype showed up just a few times. The chain has TRBV25-1 and TRBJ2-2; possibly TRBD1 or TRBD2 for D (5 bases each). The CDR3 extends over 16 amino acids. CDR1 MGHDK and CDR2 SYGVNS come from the germline V gene. Trimming pared 1 base from V and 4 bases from J, leaving 13 bases between. This chain's CDR3 is CASSESRESTTGELFF. CDR3 coding DNA: TGTGCCAGCAGTGAATCCAGGGAGTCGACCACCGGGGAGCTGTTTTTT.

Many counts were recorded for this clonotype. The chain couples TRBV5-1 to TRBJ2-1, with a tentative D call TRBD2 (6 bases). V was shortened by 0 bases and J by 0 bases, with 13 bases between the two germline ends. Germline V lookup: CDR1 SGHRS, CDR2 YFSETQ. This CDR3 contains 17 residues. The CDR3 spells CASSLAGGSGSYNEQFF. CDR3 in DNA: TGCGCCAGCAGCTTGGCCGGAGGGTCCGGCTCCTACAATGAGCAGTTCTTC.

There are many counts of this clonotype. The rearrangement links TRBV5-1 to TRBJ1-1; 7 bases line up with TRBD1. CDR3 length equals 15 residues. The germline gives CDR1 SGHRS, CDR2 YFSETQ. V was clipped by 3 bases and J by 5 bases; unmatched bases: 10. For the CDR3, the DNA is TGCGCCAGCAGCTCCCGACAGGGCGAGAAAACTGAAGCTTTCTTT. It translates to CASSSRQGEKTEAFF.

The chain links TRBV7-9 to TRBJ2-1, with 10 positions matching TRBD1. Germline V CDR1 and CDR2: SEHNR, FQNEAQ (reference sequence). The CDR3 has 15 residues. After removal of 4 bases from V and 8 bases from J, the junction contained 8 bases not matched to a gene. CDR3 in amino acids: CASSSGTGVSDEQFF. CDR3 DNA: TGTGCCAGCAGCTCCGGGACAGGGGTTAGCGATGAGCAGTTCTTC.

This clonotype was seen at least ten times. The chain employs TRBV12-3 or TRBV12-4 and TRBJ2-1; 8 bases line up with TRBD1. This CDR3 comprises 13 residues. After removal of 8 bases from V and 8 bases from J, the junction contained 8 bases not matched to a gene. CDR3 DNA: TGTGCCAGCGCTGACAGGGGCGTTGATGAGCAGTTCTTC. It is translated as CASADRGVDEQFF.

The chain combines TRBV21-1 with TRBJ2-1; TRBD1 reflects the table's D call only, with no check against the DNA. TRBV21-1 is classified as a pseudogene. The CDR3 totals 17 residues. The CDR3 protein is CASTAFFPPGTYNEQFF. As DNA, the CDR3 is TGTGCCAGCACCGCCTTTTTCCCTCCGGGAACCTACAATGAGCAGTTCTTC.

V gene TRBV28 combines with J gene TRBJ1-5, with 7 bases aligning to TRBD1. The CDR3 runs 16 residues. Trimming took 4 bases from V and 4 from J; bases not matched to a gene: 10. Per the germline V gene, CDR1 is MDHEN and CDR2 is SYDVKM. CDR3 DNA sequence: TGTGCCAGCAGTTCCCCACAGGGGTCCGGTAATCAGCCCCAGCATTTT. As protein: CASSSPQGSGNQPQHF.

J is TRBJ1-4 and V is TRBV19; the match to TRBD1 covers 7 bases. CDR1 LNHDA and CDR2 SQIVND come from the germline V gene (reference sequence). CDR3 length: 19 residues. V was clipped by 5 bases and J by 3 bases; unmatched bases: 18. The CDR3 region is CASSPRTGSPLRANEKLFF. The CDR3 coding sequence is TGTGCCAGTAGTCCACGGACAGGATCCCCTCTACGGGCTAATGAAAAACTGTTTTTT.

This clonotype was counted ten times or more. The chain carries TRBV5-1 and TRBJ1-6; D may be TRBD1 (5 bases). V gave up 0 bases and J gave up 7 bases, with 11 bases separating them. Looked up from germline, CDR1 is SGHRS and CDR2 is YFSETQ. This CDR3 comprises 15 residues. CDR3 sequence reads: CASSLEGVGNSPLHF. The CDR3 region has the DNA TGCGCCAGCAGCTTGGAAGGGGTCGGGAATTCACCCCTCCACTTT.

In its sample, this clonotype was seen many times. The chain joins TRBV28 to TRBJ2-7; D not resolved. Looked up from germline, CDR1 is MDHEN and CDR2 is SYDVKM. V gave up 6 bases and J gave up 3 bases, with 9 bases separating them. The CDR3 is 12 amino acids. This chain's CDR3 is CASSLTLYEQYF. DNA for the CDR3: TGTGCCAGCAGCCTCACCCTCTACGAGCAGTACTTC.

This clonotype appeared a few times. The CDR3 sequence: CASSPLSEGNTEAFF. CDR3 DNA: TGTGCCAGCAGCCCTTTGTCCGAGGGGAACACTGAAGCTTTCTTT. J is TRBJ1-1 and V is TRBV7-8; unclear D gene. The V end was cut by 5 bases, the J end by 1 base, with 14 bases between. Germline CDR1 is SGHVS and CDR2 is FQNEAQ. This CDR3 is built from 15 residues.

This clonotype was counted ten times or more. This CDR3 is CASSTTSGRYNEQFF. CDR3 coding DNA: TGTGCCAGCAGTACCACTAGCGGGAGGTACAATGAGCAGTTCTTC. The genes are TRBV6-1 and TRBJ2-1; 12 bases map to TRBD2. The CDR3 totals 15 residues. V shed 5 bases and J 4 bases; nucleotides not matched to a gene: 3. The germline V gene encodes CDR1 MNHNS and CDR2 SASEGT.

This clonotype was found many times. This chain connects TRBV20-1 to TRBJ2-7, with TRBD1 identical over 8 bases. Germline CDR1 reads DFQATT; CDR2 reads SNEGSKA (reference sequence). The CDR3 length is 12 residues. As DNA, the CDR3 is TGCAGCGCCACAGGGGGACTCTACGAGCAGTACTTC. Its protein is CSATGGLYEQYF.

This clonotype was seen ten or more times. V and J are TRBV29-1 and TRBJ2-2; D is possibly TRBD1 (6 bases). Trimming left V 7 bases short and J 0 bases short, with 12 bases between. The germline gives CDR1 SQVTM, CDR2 ANQGSEA. The CDR3 extends over 14 amino acids. CDR3 bases: TGCAGCGGGGGACACTCGGCGAACACCGGGGAGCTGTTTTTT. It is translated as CSGGHSANTGELFF.

This sequence joins TRBV9 and TRBJ1-5; 9 nucleotides align to TRBD1. There are 14 residues in the CDR3. The trim removed 3 bases at V and 9 bases at J, leaving 7 bases unmatched. Germline-derived CDR1 and CDR2 are SGDLS and YYNGEE. CDR3 region: CASSAGQGRGPQHF. The DNA of the CDR3 is TGTGCCAGCAGCGCTGGACAGGGGAGGGGGCCCCAGCATTTT. Together with reference TRBV9 and TRBJ1-5, the CDR3 gives the full variable domain: DSGVTQTPKHLITATGQRVTLRCSPRSGDLSVYWYQQSLDQGLQFLIQYYNGEERAKGNILERFSAQQFPDLHSELNLSSLELGDSALYFCASSAGQGRGPQHFGDGTRLSIL.

About this clonotype: This may stem from a read error, because a much larger clone lies one nucleotide away. The chain recombines TRBV5-1 with TRBJ2-2; 8 positions match TRBD1. CDR3 length: 13 residues. Germline CDR1 and CDR2: SGHRS and YFSETQ. CDR3 DNA sequence: TGCGCCAGCAGCTACGGACAGGGCGGGGAGCCGTTTTTT. It specifies CASSYGQGGEPFF.

The chain uses TRBV18 and TRBJ2-7; the D call may be TRBD1 or TRBD2 (5 bases each). The CDR3 covers 14 residues. V gave up 2 bases and J gave up 6 bases, with 14 bases separating them. Per germline, CDR1 KGHSH and CDR2 LQKENI. The CDR3 loop reads CASSPGAGAGEQYF. Here the CDR3 DNA reads TGTGCCAGCTCACCAGGGGCCGGGGCAGGCGAGCAGTACTTC.

The chain uses TRBV11-3 and TRBJ2-7; D is ambiguous. In germline, CDR1 is SGHNT, CDR2 YENEEA. This CDR3 is built from 15 residues. Trimming removed 1 base at V and 2 bases at J, with 12 bases between. The CDR3 loop reads CASSLVARGPYEQYF. The CDR3 DNA is TGTGCCAGCAGCTTAGTGGCCAGAGGTCCCTACGAGCAGTACTTC.

This clonotype was seen only a few times. The chain couples TRBV6-5 to TRBJ2-3, with a possible D match to TRBD2 (6 bases). CDR3 size: 16 residues. V was shortened by 0 bases and J by 3 bases, with 13 bases between the two germline ends. Germline values: CDR1 MNHEY, CDR2 SVGAGI. CDR3 nucleotides: TGTGCCAGCAGTTACTCGTCGGGGAGGTGGACAGATACGCAGTATTTT. Amino acid sequence: CASSYSSGRWTDTQYF.

In its sample, this clonotype was seen once. The chain links TRBV20-1 to TRBJ2-7, with TRBD2 identical over 9 bases. The CDR3 runs to 17 residues. Germline values: CDR1 DFQATT, CDR2 SNEGSKA (reference sequence). Trimming at V came to 1 base and at J to 7 bases, leaving 17 bases not matched to a gene. For the CDR3, the DNA is TGCAGTGCTAGAGTGGGGAAGGGACTAGCTTTATTGGGTGAGCAGTACTTC. Protein: CSARVGKGLALLGEQYF.

The sample holds a few counts of this clonotype. CDR3 in amino acids: CASHRGNKNIQYF. CDR3 DNA: TGTGCCAGCCACCGGGGGAACAAAAACATTCAGTACTTC. The J gene is TRBJ2-4, the V gene TRBV6-5; a possible D gene is TRBD2 (6 bases). The germline V gene has CDR1 MNHEY and CDR2 SVGAGI. The CDR3 is 13 amino acids. Trimming removed 8 bases from V and 3 bases from J, with 11 bases in between.